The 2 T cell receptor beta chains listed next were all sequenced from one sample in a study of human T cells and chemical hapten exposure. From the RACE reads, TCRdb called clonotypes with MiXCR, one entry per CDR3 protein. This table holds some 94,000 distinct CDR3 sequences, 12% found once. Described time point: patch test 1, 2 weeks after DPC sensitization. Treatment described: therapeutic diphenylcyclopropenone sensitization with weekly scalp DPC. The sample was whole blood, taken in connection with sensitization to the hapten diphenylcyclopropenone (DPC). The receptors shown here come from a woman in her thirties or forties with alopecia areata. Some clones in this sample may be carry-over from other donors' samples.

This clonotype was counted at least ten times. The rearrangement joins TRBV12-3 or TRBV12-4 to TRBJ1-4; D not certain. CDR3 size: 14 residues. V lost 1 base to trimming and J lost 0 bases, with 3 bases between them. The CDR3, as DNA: TGTGCCAGCAGTTTAGATGCAACTAATGAAAAACTGTTTTTT. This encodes CASSLDATNEKLFF.

The CDR3 region is CASSPGDGTDTQYF. The CDR3 DNA is TGCGCCAGCAGCCCCGGGGACGGCACAGATACGCAGTATTTT. V gene TRBV5-1 combines with J gene TRBJ2-3; D possibly matches TRBD1 or TRBD2 (5 bases each). In germline, CDR1 is SGHRS, CDR2 YFSETQ. V lost 4 bases and J lost 1, with 10 bases in between. The CDR3 is made up of 14 amino acids. Full variable domain (rest looked up from reference TRBV5-1 and TRBJ2-3): KAGVTQTPRYLIKTRGQQVTLSCSPISGHRSVSWYQQTPGQGLQFLFEYFSETQRNKGNFPGRFSGRQFSNSRSEMNVSTLELGDSALYLCASSPGDGTDTQYFGPGTRLTVL.